This T cell receptor (beta chain) came from a study of T cells in Graves' hyperthyroidism and ophthalmopathy. As regards this clonotype: Its antigen is as yet unknown.

Authors of the study amplified TCR beta CDR3 regions from RNA transcripts. The HTBI primer set served for first-round RT-PCR of the TCR CDR3. A single record per CDR3 protein comes from TCRdb applying MiXCR to the multiplex PCR reads. Of some 550,000 distinct CDR3 sequences in the sample, approximately 16% are singletons; the top ten hold around 3.5%. In the ophthalmopathy cohort, Clinical Activity Score was at least 3, NOSPECS grade at least 4, and duration under 3 months. Lactation, pregnancy, other autoimmune disease or uncontrolled infection led to exclusion of patients. The V gene lost 6 bases and the J gene lost 1 base, with 9 bases spanning the gap. This CDR3 comprises 13 residues. The germline CDR1 and CDR2 sequences are MNHNS and SASEGT. Study-wide results and caveats: The model forecast ophthalmopathy, anticipating it by a median roughly 6.3 months before onset. Expanded thyroid clonotypes (above 0.001) were mostly also found in blood.

Sequenced input: blood. The J gene is TRBJ1-1, the V gene TRBV6-1; D not certain. This TCR was recovered from a woman aged 40 to 49 with Graves' ophthalmopathy. CDR3 DNA: TGTGCCAGCAGAGTTCGGGGGAACACTGAAGCTTTCTTT. It yields the protein CASRVRGNTEAFF.